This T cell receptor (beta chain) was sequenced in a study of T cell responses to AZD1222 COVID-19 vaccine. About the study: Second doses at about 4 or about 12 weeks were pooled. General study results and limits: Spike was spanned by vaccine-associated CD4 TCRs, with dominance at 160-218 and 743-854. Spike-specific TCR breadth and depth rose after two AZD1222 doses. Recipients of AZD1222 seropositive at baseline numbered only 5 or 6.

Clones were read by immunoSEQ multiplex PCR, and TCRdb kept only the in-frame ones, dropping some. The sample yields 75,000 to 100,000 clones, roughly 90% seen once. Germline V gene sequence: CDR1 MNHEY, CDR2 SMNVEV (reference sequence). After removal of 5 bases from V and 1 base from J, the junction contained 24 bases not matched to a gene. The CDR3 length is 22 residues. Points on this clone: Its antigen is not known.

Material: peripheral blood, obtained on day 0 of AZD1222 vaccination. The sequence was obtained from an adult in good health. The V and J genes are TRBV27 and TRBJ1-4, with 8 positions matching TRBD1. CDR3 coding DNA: TGTGCCAGCAGTCGACGGCCCCAGGGGGCGGGTTTTTTGGCGTTAACTAATGAAAAACTGTTTTTT. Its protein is CASSRRPQGAGFLALTNEKLFF.